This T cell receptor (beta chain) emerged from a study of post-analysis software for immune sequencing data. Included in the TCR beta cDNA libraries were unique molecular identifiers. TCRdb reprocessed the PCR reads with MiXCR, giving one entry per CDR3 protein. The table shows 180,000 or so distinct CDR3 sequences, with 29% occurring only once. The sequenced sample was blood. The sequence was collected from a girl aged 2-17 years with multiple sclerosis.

The DNA of the CDR3 is TGCAGCGTTGGGGAGCCGGGACCCAATGAAAAACTGTTTTTT. It yields the protein CSVGEPGPNEKLFF. The rearrangement uses TRBV29-1 and TRBJ1-4; perhaps TRBD1 as D (5 bases). This CDR3 is built from 14 residues. Per the germline V gene, CDR1 is SQVTM and CDR2 is ANQGSEA. Trimming removed 4 bases from V and 5 bases from J, with 14 bases in between.